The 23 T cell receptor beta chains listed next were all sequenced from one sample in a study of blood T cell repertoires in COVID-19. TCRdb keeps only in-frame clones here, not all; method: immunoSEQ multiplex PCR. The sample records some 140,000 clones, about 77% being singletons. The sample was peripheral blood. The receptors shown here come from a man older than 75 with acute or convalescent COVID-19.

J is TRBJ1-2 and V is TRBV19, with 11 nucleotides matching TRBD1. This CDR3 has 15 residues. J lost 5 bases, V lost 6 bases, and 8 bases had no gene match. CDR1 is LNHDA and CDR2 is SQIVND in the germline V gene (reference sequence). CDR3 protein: CASSRTGGEGYGYTF. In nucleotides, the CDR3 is TGTGCCAGTAGCAGGACAGGGGGCGAAGGGTATGGCTACACCTTC.

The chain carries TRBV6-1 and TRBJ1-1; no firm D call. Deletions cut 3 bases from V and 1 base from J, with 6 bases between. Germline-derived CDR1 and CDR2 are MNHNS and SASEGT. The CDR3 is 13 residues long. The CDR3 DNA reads TGTGCCAGCAGTGACAACAAGAACACTGAAGCTTTCTTT. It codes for CASSDNKNTEAFF.

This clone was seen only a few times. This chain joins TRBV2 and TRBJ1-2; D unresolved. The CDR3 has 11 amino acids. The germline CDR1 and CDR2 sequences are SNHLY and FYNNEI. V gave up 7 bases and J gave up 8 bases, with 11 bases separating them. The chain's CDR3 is CASTPGGGYTF. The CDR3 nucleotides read TGTGCCAGCACCCCGGGAGGGGGCTACACCTTC.

The CDR3 coding sequence is TGTGCCTGGAGTGTATACCCGGTCGATTCACCCCTCCACTTT. Its protein is CAWSVYPVDSPLHF. V is TRBV30 and J is TRBJ1-6; D unresolved. CDR1 and CDR2 from the germline V gene are GTSNPN and SVGIG (reference sequence). The V end lost 0 bases, the J end lost 8 bases, and 11 bases lay between the germline ends. The CDR3 spans 14 residues.

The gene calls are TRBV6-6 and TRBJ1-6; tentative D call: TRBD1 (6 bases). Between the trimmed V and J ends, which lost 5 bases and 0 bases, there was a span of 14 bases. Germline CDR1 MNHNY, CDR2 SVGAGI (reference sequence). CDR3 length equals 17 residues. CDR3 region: CASSPGDPSSYNSPLHF. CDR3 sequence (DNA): TGTGCCAGCAGTCCAGGGGACCCCAGCTCCTATAATTCACCCCTCCACTTT.

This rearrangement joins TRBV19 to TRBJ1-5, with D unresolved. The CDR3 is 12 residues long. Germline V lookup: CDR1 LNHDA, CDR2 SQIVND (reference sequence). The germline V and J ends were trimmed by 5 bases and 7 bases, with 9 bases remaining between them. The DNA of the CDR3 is TGTGCCAGTAGTTTCGCGGTCCAGCCCCAGCATTTT. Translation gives CASSFAVQPQHF.

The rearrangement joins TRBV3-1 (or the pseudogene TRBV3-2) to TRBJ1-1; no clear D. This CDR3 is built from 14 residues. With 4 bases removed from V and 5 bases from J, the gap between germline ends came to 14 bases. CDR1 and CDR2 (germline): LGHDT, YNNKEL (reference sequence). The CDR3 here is CASSRSEGGTEAFF. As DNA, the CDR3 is TGTGCCAGCAGCCGGAGCGAGGGAGGGACTGAAGCTTTCTTT.

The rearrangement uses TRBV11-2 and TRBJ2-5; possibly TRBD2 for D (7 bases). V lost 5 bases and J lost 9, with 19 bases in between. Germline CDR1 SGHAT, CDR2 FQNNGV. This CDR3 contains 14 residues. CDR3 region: CASSPGTQREAQYF. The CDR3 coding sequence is TGTGCCAGCAGCCCCGGGACACAACGGGAGGCCCAGTACTTC.

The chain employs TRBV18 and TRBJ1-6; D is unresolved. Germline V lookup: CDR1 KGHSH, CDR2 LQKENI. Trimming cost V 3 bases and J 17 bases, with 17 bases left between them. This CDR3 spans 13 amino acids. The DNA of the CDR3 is TGTGCCAGCTCACCCGGTTGGAGGTACGGTATCCACTTT. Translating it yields CASSPGWRYGIHF.

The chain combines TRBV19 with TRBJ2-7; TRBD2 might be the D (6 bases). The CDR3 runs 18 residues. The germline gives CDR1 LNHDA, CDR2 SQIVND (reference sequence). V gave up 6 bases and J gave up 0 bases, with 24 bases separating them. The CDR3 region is CASSPAARQSGSSYEQYF. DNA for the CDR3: TGTGCCAGTAGCCCGGCAGCTCGACAGTCCGGGAGCTCCTACGAGCAGTACTTC.

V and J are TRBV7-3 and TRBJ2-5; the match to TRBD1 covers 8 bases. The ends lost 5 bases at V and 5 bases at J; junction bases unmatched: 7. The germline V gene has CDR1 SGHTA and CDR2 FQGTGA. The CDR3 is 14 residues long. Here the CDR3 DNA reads TGTGCCAGCAGCATCAGGGGGCGAGGGGAGACCCAGTACTTC. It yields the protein CASSIRGRGETQYF.

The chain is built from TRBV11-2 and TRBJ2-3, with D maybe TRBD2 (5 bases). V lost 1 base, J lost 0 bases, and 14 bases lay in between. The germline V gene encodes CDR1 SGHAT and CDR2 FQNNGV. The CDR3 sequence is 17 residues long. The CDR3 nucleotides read TGTGCCAGCAGCTTAGGTCCTTGGACTTCTAGCACAGATACGCAGTATTTT. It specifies CASSLGPWTSSTDTQYF.

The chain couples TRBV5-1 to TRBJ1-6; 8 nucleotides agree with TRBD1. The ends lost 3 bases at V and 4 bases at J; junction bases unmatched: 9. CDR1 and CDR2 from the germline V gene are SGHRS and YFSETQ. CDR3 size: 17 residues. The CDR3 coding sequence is TGCGCCAGCAGCTCGACCGGACAGGGCTTATATAATTCACCCCTCCACTTT. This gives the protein CASSSTGQGLYNSPLHF.

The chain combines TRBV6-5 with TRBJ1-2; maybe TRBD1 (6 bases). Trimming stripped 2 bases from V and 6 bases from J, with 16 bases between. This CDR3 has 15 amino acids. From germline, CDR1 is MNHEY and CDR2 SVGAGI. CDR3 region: CASSYAEGVGDGYTF. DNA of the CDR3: TGTGCCAGCAGTTACGCTGAGGGGGTGGGGGATGGCTACACCTTC.

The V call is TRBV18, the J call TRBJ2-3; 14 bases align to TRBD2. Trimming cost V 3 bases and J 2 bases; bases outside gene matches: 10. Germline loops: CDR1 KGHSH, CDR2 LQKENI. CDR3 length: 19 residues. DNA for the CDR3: TGTGCCAGCTCACCGGGACTAGCGGGGGACGATGCCATCACAGATACGCAGTATTTT. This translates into CASSPGLAGDDAITDTQYF.

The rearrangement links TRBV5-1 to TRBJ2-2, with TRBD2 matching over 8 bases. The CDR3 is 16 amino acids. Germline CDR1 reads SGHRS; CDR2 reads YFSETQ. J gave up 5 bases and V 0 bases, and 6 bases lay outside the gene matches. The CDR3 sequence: CASSLGRGGQTGELFF. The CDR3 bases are TGCGCCAGCAGCTTGGGTCGGGGGGGCCAGACCGGGGAGCTGTTTTTT.

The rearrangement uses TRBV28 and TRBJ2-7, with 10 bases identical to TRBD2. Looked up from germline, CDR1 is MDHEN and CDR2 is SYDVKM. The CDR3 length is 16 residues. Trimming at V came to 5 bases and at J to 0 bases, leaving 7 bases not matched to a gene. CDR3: CASSPPSGGFSYEQYF. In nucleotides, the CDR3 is TGTGCCAGCAGTCCCCCTAGCGGGGGTTTCTCCTACGAGCAGTACTTC.

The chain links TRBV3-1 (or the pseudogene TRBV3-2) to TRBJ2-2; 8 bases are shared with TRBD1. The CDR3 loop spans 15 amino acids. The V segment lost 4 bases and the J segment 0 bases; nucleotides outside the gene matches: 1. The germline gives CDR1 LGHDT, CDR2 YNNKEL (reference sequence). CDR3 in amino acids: CASSRGQANTGELFF. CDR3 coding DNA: TGTGCCAGCAGCCGGGGACAGGCGAACACCGGGGAGCTGTTTTTT.

The CDR3 DNA reads as TGTGCCAGTAGTGTTGGATTCGGGACAGGGATTTATAGCAATCAGCCCCAGCATTTT. Translating gives CASSVGFGTGIYSNQPQHF. The chain uses TRBV19 and TRBJ1-5; 9 bases fit TRBD1. CDR1 LNHDA and CDR2 SQIVND come from the germline V gene (reference sequence). The J segment lost 0 bases and the V segment lost 5 bases, leaving 14 bases of the junction unmatched. This CDR3 is 19 amino acids long.

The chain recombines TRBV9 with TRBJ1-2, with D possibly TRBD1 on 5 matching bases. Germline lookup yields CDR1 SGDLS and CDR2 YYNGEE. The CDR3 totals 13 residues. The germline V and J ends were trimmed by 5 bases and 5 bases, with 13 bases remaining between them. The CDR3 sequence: CASRAAGGYGYTF. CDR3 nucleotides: TGTGCCAGCAGGGCCGCGGGGGGGTATGGCTACACCTTC.

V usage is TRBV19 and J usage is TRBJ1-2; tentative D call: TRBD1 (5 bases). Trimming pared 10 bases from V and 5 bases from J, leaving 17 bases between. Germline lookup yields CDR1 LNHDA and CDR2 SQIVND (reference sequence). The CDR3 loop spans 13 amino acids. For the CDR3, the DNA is TGTGCCACCTCGACAGACCATTATTATGGCTACACCTTC. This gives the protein CATSTDHYYGYTF.

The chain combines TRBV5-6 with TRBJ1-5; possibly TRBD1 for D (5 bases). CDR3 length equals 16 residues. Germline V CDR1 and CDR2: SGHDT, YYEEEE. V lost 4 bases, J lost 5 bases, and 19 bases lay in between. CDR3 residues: CASSRGGRASYQPQHF. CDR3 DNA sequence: TGTGCCAGCAGCCGCGGGGGGAGGGCCTCCTATCAGCCCCAGCATTTT.

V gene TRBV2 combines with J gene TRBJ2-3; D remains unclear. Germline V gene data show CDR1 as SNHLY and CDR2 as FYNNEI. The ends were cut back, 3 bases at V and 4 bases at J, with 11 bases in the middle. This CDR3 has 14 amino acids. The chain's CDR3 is CASSDWIDSDTQYF. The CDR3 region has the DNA TGTGCCAGCAGTGATTGGATAGACTCAGATACGCAGTATTTT.